Below, 16 T cell receptor beta chains from the same sample are listed, as sequenced in a study of blood T cell repertoires in COVID-19. Sequencing was performed with immunoSEQ multiplex PCR; in TCRdb, only in-frame clones are kept and a portion is missing. There are some 80,000 clones in the sample; about 83% occur only once, and approximately 4.9% lies in the top ten. Source material: peripheral blood. The receptor set was obtained from a woman older than 75 with active or convalescent COVID-19.

The J gene is TRBJ1-5, the V gene TRBV18; no clear D gene. Trimming cost V 6 bases and J 6 bases, with 15 bases left between them. The CDR3 has 14 amino acids. The germline V gene encodes CDR1 KGHSH and CDR2 LQKENI. The chain's CDR3 is CASSAGGNGQPQHF. In nucleotides, the CDR3 is TGTGCCAGCTCCGCCGGAGGGAACGGTCAGCCCCAGCATTTT.

This clone was seen once. The gene calls are TRBV5-1 and TRBJ2-7, with 12 bases fitting TRBD2. CDR1 is SGHRS and CDR2 is YFSETQ in the germline V gene. V was clipped by 2 bases and J by 5 bases; unmatched bases: 8. The CDR3 contains 16 residues. CDR3 sequence (DNA): TGCGCCAGCAGCTTTGTTCTAGCGGGAGGGCCCCACGAGCAGTACTTC. Its translation is CASSFVLAGGPHEQYF.

The chain has TRBV5-1 and TRBJ2-3; 9 bases match TRBD2. The CDR3 runs 14 residues. V lost 4 bases and J lost 5; bases outside the gene matches: 5. Germline loops: CDR1 SGHRS, CDR2 YFSETQ. The chain's CDR3 is CASSGGLAIDTQYF. The CDR3 DNA follows: TGCGCCAGCAGCGGAGGACTAGCGATAGATACGCAGTATTTT.

The V call is TRBV11-2, the J call TRBJ2-6, with TRBD2 as a possible D gene (5 bases). CDR3 length equals 16 residues. The V and J ends lost 6 bases and 3 bases respectively, with 15 bases between them. Germline V lookup: CDR1 SGHAT, CDR2 FQNNGV. CDR3 region: CASRVPGRGGANVLTF. Here the CDR3 DNA reads TGTGCCAGCAGGGTACCGGGCCGGGGTGGGGCCAACGTCCTGACTTTC.

The chain carries TRBV5-1 and TRBJ2-1; D is uncertain. The CDR3 runs 13 residues. CDR1 is SGHRS and CDR2 is YFSETQ in the germline V gene. V lost 4 bases and J 6 bases, leaving 11 bases between the germline ends. The CDR3 DNA reads as TGCGCCAGCAGCACCTACCCCTCCAATGAGCAGTTCTTC. It codes for CASSTYPSNEQFF.

Only one count was recorded for this clone. The V gene is TRBV18, the J gene TRBJ2-3; D possibly corresponds to TRBD1 (5 bases). The germline gives CDR1 KGHSH, CDR2 LQKENI. This CDR3 spans 13 amino acids. V lost 6 bases and J lost 1, with 8 bases in between. The CDR3 sequence: CASSWTRTDTQYF. The CDR3 DNA is TGTGCCAGCTCCTGGACACGCACAGATACGCAGTATTTT.

The V gene is TRBV29-1, the J gene TRBJ1-1; D might be TRBD1 (5 bases). V was cut by 7 bases and J by 0 bases, with 9 bases left in between. From germline, CDR1 is SQVTM and CDR2 ANQGSEA. The CDR3 spans 12 residues. CDR3 DNA sequence: TGCAGCGCACGACAGTTGAACACTGAAGCTTTCTTT. Encoded protein: CSARQLNTEAFF.

This chain uses TRBV6-5 with TRBJ2-5; TRBD2 matches 8 bases. The CDR3 is made up of 15 amino acids. Germline loops: CDR1 MNHEY, CDR2 SVGAGI. The ends lost 10 bases at V and 6 bases at J; junction bases unmatched: 16. CDR3: CAISGGGPRVKTQYF. For the CDR3, the DNA is TGTGCCATTTCGGGAGGGGGGCCCCGGGTGAAGACCCAGTACTTC.

V and J are TRBV4-3 and TRBJ1-6, with 8 bases aligning to TRBD1. This CDR3 has 15 amino acids. Germline V gives CDR1 LGHNA, CDR2 YSLEER. V dropped 4 bases and J dropped 3; count of bases not matched to a gene: 2. Here the CDR3 DNA reads TGCGCCAGCAGCCCGACAGGGGTCTATAATTCACCCCTCCACTTT. Translating gives CASSPTGVYNSPLHF.

The V gene is TRBV24-1, the J gene TRBJ1-2, with D tentatively TRBD1 (5 bases). Trimming left V 2 bases short and J 8 bases short, with 20 bases between. CDR3 size: 16 residues. CDR1 is KGHDR and CDR2 is SFDVKD in the germline V gene. In DNA form, the CDR3 reads TGTGCCACCAGTGATTCCCGACAGAGTCTTATCGGGGGCTACACCTTC. Protein product: CATSDSRQSLIGGYTF.

The chain links TRBV3-1 (or the pseudogene TRBV3-2) to TRBJ2-3; 8 bases fit TRBD1. The V gene's germline CDR1 is LGHDT and CDR2 YNNKEL (reference sequence). The CDR3 totals 14 residues. Unmatched junction bases numbered 0, after V lost 4 bases and J lost 0 bases. In DNA form, the CDR3 reads TGTGCCAGCAGCCGACAGGGGAGCACAGATACGCAGTATTTT. Protein: CASSRQGSTDTQYF.

This chain connects TRBV6-5 to TRBJ2-2, with 8 nucleotides matching TRBD1. V lost 8 bases and J lost 1; bases outside the gene matches: 0. The CDR3 loop spans 13 amino acids. Germline loops: CDR1 MNHEY, CDR2 SVGAGI. CDR3 amino acids: CASDRGNTGELFF. The CDR3 DNA is TGTGCCAGCGACAGGGGGAACACCGGGGAGCTGTTTTTT.

This clone was found a few times. V and J are TRBV5-4 and TRBJ2-7, with TRBD2 identical over 10 bases. The ends lost 0 bases at V and 4 bases at J; junction bases unmatched: 4. Germline V gene data show CDR1 as SGHNT and CDR2 as YYREEE (reference sequence). CDR3 length: 15 residues. The CDR3 protein is CASSLELAGVYEQYF. CDR3 DNA: TGTGCCAGCAGCTTGGAGCTAGCGGGAGTGTACGAGCAGTACTTC.

The chain uses TRBV25-1 and TRBJ1-4; D perhaps matches TRBD1 (5 bases). V lost 1 base to trimming and J lost 5 bases, with 11 bases between them. Per germline, CDR1 MGHDK and CDR2 SYGVNS. The CDR3 spans 15 residues. The CDR3 nucleotides read TGTGCCAGCAGTGAATGGGGGGAAAAGAATGAAAAACTGTTTTTT. The encoded protein is CASSEWGEKNEKLFF.

The rearrangement links TRBV11-2 to TRBJ2-7; possibly TRBD2 for D (6 bases). Germline V gene lookup returns CDR1 SGHAT and CDR2 FQNNGV. Trimming pared 5 bases from V and 4 bases from J, leaving 12 bases between. The CDR3 covers 13 residues. The CDR3: CASSGGSEYEQYF. CDR3 sequence (DNA): TGTGCCAGCAGCGGGGGGAGCGAATACGAGCAGTACTTC.

The chain carries TRBV5-1 and TRBJ1-1, with a possible D match to TRBD1 (5 bases). Deletions cut 4 bases from V and 7 bases from J, with 14 bases between. Germline V gives CDR1 SGHRS, CDR2 YFSETQ. This CDR3 has 13 residues. The CDR3 nucleotides are TGCGCCAGCAGCCGAGCCAGAGACAGTGAAGCTTTCTTT. It specifies CASSRARDSEAFF.